Listed below are T cell receptor beta chains from one sample, sequenced in a study of monozygotic twins with inflammatory bowel disease. TCRdb re-analyzed the 5' RACE reads; it lists each CDR3 protein once, without DNA. The sample features some 170,000 distinct CDR3 sequences, with under 3.5% in its top ten. The sequenced material came from blood. These TCRs come from a human donor with ulcerative colitis or Crohn's disease, or a healthy co-twin of an affected twin (not recorded which). The CDR3 runs from the conserved cysteine through the conserved F or W.

J gene,V gene,CDR3 protein
TRBJ2-2,TRBV28,CASNFGGSTGELFF
TRBJ2-3,TRBV19,CASSIDSSTDTQYF
TRBJ2-1,TRBV10-3,CAISDFTWSSYNEQFF
TRBJ1-1,TRBV29-1,CSVRQTPSGTEAFF
TRBJ2-7,TRBV6-1,CASSQRGTYEQYF
TRBJ2-2,TRBV15,CATSSVRGQTGELFF
TRBJ2-7,TRBV6-2/TRBV6-3,CASSYPSSGAYEQYF
TRBJ2-2,TRBV11-3,CASSLGTSGAAKLFF
TRBJ1-4,TRBV11-1,CASSPGMVDEKLFF
TRBJ2-1,TRBV10-3,CAISARGSGDNEQFF
TRBJ1-1,TRBV7-9,CASSLDPGGPMNTEAFF
TRBJ2-5,TRBV11-2,CASSLGRASGIWRETQYF
TRBJ1-1,TRBV10-3,CAISRTGLGTEAFF
TRBJ2-2,TRBV2,CASNRQGNTGELFF
TRBJ2-3,TRBV27,CASSVQSGQGPDTQYF
TRBJ2-2,TRBV4-2,CASSQERNTGELFF
TRBJ2-3,TRBV10-3,CAISGYRTDTQYF
TRBJ2-3,TRBV19,CASLGSRTSAATQYF
TRBJ2-3,TRBV29-1,CSGTRSSTDTQYF
TRBJ1-1,TRBV4-3,CASSPRLGNTEAFF
TRBJ2-2,TRBV6-5,CASSYLPPGTLNTGELFF
TRBJ2-1,TRBV20-1,CSTAEGSYNEQFF
TRBJ1-2,TRBV25-1,CASSEGDDSFYGYTF
TRBJ2-1,TRBV28,CASSLGGWSSEQFF
TRBJ1-2,TRBV27,CASSSGVDPSYTF
TRBJ2-3,TRBV27,CASRRDSGIPDTQYF
TRBJ2-1,TRBV10-3,CAIRTGTVYNEQFF
TRBJ1-5,TRBV10-3,CAISDPQGHQPQHF
TRBJ1-4,TRBV7-9,CASSLTDPRMAPRLFF
TRBJ1-1,TRBV5-1,CASSQTGYGRTEAFF
TRBJ2-7,TRBV7-9,CASSSGTLTYEQYF
TRBJ2-3,TRBV12-3/TRBV12-4,CASSLKTSGRTDTQHF
TRBJ2-2,TRBV29-1,CSVGRKGVGELFF
TRBJ2-3,TRBV5-1,CASSLITTSTDTQYF